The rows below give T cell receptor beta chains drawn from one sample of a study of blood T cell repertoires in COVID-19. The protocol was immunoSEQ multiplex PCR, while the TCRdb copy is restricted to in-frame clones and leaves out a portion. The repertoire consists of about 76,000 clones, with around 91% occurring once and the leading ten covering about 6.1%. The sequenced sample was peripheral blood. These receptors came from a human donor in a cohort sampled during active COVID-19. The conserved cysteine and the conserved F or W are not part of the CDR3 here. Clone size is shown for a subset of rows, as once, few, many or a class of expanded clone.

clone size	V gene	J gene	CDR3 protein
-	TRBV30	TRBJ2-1	APRGPTSGGLNEQF
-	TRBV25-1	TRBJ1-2	ASSFDGANYGYT
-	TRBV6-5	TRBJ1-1	ASRKTGLTEAF
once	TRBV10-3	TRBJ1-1	AISGDSRNTEAF
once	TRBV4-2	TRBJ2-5	ASSQDRGRQETQY
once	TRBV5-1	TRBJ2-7	ASSLGRGNVYEQY
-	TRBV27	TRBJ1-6	ASSPGQGLSLH
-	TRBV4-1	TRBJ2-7	ASSQSTGVSYEQY
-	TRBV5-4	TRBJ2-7	ASSLGGGISYEQY
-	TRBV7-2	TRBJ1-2	ASSFLENYGYT
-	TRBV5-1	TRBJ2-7	ASSFGSGSRYEQY
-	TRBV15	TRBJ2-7	ATSPGQGRYEQY
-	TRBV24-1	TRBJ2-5	ATSSRAGETQY
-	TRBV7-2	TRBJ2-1	ASSLRGALNEQF
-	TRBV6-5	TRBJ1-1	ASTMGGALGTEAF
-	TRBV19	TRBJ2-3	ASSKAAGGPGDTQY
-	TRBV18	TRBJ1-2	ASSPPGQGFYGYT